This T cell receptor (beta chain) appears in the sequencing data of a study of cytomegalovirus exposure and HLA in healthy donors (dated by TCRdb to about 2017). Background on the whole study: In an earlier analysis of 587 of the donors, 276 Gb of sequence data and 90 million to 120 million unique TCR beta sequences from about 190 million T cells were reported. About 300 gigabases of sequencing data and tens of millions of unique TCR sequences were included in an early release covering around 600 HLA-typed donors. Of the approximately 400 genotyped donors, about 84% fell in the genetic ancestry cluster associated with self-reported Caucasian donors. The study was designed to test whether signatures of past pathogen exposure could be identified by cataloging public T cell receptors. The T cell repertoires of several hundred subjects were profiled by immunosequencing and related to cytomegalovirus serostatus. Besides the first cohort of 500 to 700 subjects, a separate validation cohort made up of some 110 different subjects was used. The study combined high-throughput TCR immunosequencing, statistical association of individual TCRs with disease status, and machine learning to predict cytomegalovirus infection status. A later analysis re-analyzed previously published TCR beta repertoires from 600 to 850 donors and added high-resolution HLA genotyping to study TCR occurrence patterns. Rather than drawing on any new phenotypic data, the later analysis identified candidate immune exposures from TCR beta sequences and the way those sequences occurred across donors. An earlier analysis of 587 of the donors used high-throughput TCR beta sequencing to judge whether each TCR beta V gene segment behaved as functional or pseudogenic. Alongside the repertoire data, information on donor age, sex, ethnicity and CMV serostatus was compiled. A later genetic analysis used genome-wide SNP genotypes for about 60% of the 666 donors, treating that subset as a discovery cohort. All discovery cohort repertoires had been generated using a single sequencing platform. HLA typing included class I and class II loci at four-digit resolution. Typing coverage differed by locus: A, B, C, DRB1 and DQB1 were typed in about 620-640 donors, DQA1 in roughly 500, DPA1 in around 580, and DPB1 in roughly 470. Because of strong linkage in the cohort, four to six DR-DQ haplotypes were treated as single units for association and clustering. Among some 410 genotyped donors of the cohort, an average of approximately 220,000 unique TCR beta nucleotide sequences was sequenced per donor, of which 15% to 20% were non-productive. Study-wide findings and limitations: Several of the top co-occurrence clusters appeared to be linked to parvovirus B19, influenza, CMV and Epstein-Barr virus, according to a later analysis. This cohort had only TCR beta chains sequenced, and the lack of alpha or paired-chain data limited which features could be detected. Because counts were too low, roughly 16 rarely observed V segments, including chromosome 9 orphons, were left out of the earlier analysis of 500 to 750 of the donors. An association between a missense DCLRE1C variant and V-gene and J-gene trimming of TCR beta chains was found in a later genetic analysis and replicated in an independent cohort. In vitro tests confirmed that a few of the cytomegalovirus-associated TCR beta chains recognize cytomegalovirus antigens. Presence/absence analyses assumed roughly uniform sequencing depth across donors, an assumption that may not hold. In both the original and validation cohorts, the classifier was reported to diagnose cytomegalovirus status with high specificity and sensitivity. A total of about 180 TCR beta chains were listed by the study as associated with cytomegalovirus. Assigning TCR associations to individual alleles was difficult when HLA alleles, especially DR and DQ, strongly co-occurred. Because the 87-base-pair reads could not distinguish some IMGT-functional V segments, including TRBV6-2 and TRBV6-3, those segments were excluded. It was suggested by the authors that the approach could potentially be generalized to other disease states and immunological phenotypes. Broadly in line with IMGT annotations, most TCR beta V segments showed up in productive rearrangements about 87% or about 30% of the time in an earlier analysis of several hundred of the donors. Because HLA typing was unavailable for some donors at each locus, only the typed subset was used in association tests. According to a later genetic analysis, donors in an Asian-associated ancestry cluster had fewer N-insertions in productive TCRs than the roughly 700-donor mean. In a later analysis, HLA-associated TCR beta chains showed more clonal expansion and lower generation probabilities than non-associated chains that were equally common. For the cohort, immune exposure information was limited to CMV serostatus. In a later analysis, the rate of TCR association differed among HLA loci, with DRB1 alleles having the most associated TCRs and HLA-C alleles having the fewest. In a later analysis, most CMV-associated TCR beta chains were found to appear HLA-restricted, with HLA associations seemingly driven largely by CMV exposure. A further reported finding was that TCR beta sequences accurately predicted the HLA-A and HLA-B alleles for most subjects in the first cohort. While some public TCRs were present in many individuals, most TCR sequences turned up only very rarely across donors. A cluster of highly shared sequence variants was judged likely to represent a technical artifact of the sequencing pipeline. At a false discovery rate of 0.05, a later analysis linked around 17,000 TCR beta sequences to specific HLA alleles. Correlated functional status among segregating V segments might reflect linkage disequilibrium, but an unknown experimental factor could not be ruled out.

A few counts support this clone. There is no known antigen for this receptor. No base quality information exists; no much larger clone differs at one position. The germline ends are 13 bases apart after V is trimmed by 0 bases and J by 4 bases. From the cysteine through the phenylalanine, the CDR3 covers 16 amino acids. The kept DNA is CDR3 alone, 48 bases in frame from the first base. The germline V gene gives CDR1 as MNHEY and CDR2 as SVGAGI. Library preparation employed the immunoSEQ multiplex PCR assay. For the multiplex PCR, a mixture combining 60 forward primers for TCR Vbeta segments and 13 reverse primers for TCR Jbeta segments was used. Amplification of the CDR3 region of rearranged TCR beta genes was performed with a multiplex PCR assay on genomic DNA. The Illumina HiSeq System was used to sequence the amplified TCR beta libraries as 87-base-pair reads. As for the authors' bioinformatics: A later analysis tallied tens of millions of unique TCR beta chains across the 600 to 700 repertoires, and around 12 million of those chains were shared by two or more donors. A nearest-neighbor algorithm error-corrected the raw reads and collapsed the reads into unique sequences, merging closely related sequences to remove PCR and sequencing errors. To assign V, D and J gene segments, CDR3 sequences were aligned to IMGT reference sequences. For a sequence to be retained, a match of at least six nucleotides was required to both a V gene segment and a J gene segment. A rearrangement counted as productive if the CDR3 had no stop codons and remained in frame with V and J, and every other rearrangement counted as non-productive. CDR3 was defined according to IMGT convention as the region running from the second conserved V-encoded cysteine to the conserved J-encoded phenylalanine. The earlier analysis of some 540 of the donors excluded any sequence lacking an unambiguous match to a single V gene segment. An earlier analysis of fewer than 750 of the donors called V segments functional above 56.7% productive rearrangements and segregating when the between-donor standard deviation exceeded 5%. A statistical classification framework was developed to diagnose cytomegalovirus status using the catalog of TCR beta chain sequences. A later analysis assigned V and J genes by comparing TCR nucleotide sequences with IMGT/GENE-DB human TR gene sequences. A later analysis assigned CDR3 sequences and most-parsimonious VDJ recombination scenarios with the TCRdist pipeline. In a later analysis, every TCR beta chain was defined by the combination of its CDR3 amino acid sequence and its V-gene family, and reads without a unique V-gene family were dropped. To address suspected cross-contamination and a sequencing artifact, a later analysis removed 550 to 750 highly shared, low-generation-probability nucleotide sequences. In a later analysis, a clonal expansion index was calculated for each public chain from normalized within-repertoire ranks of inferred template counts. In a later analysis, generation probabilities were computed using a VDJ recombination model fitted to out-of-frame rearrangements, and the results were checked against IGoR. A later analysis scored TCR-TCR, TCR-HLA and TCR-CMV co-occurrence with hypergeometric tests, applying a repertoire-size bias correction to TCR pairs. In a later analysis, false discovery rates were estimated by permuting HLA or CMV assignments 20 times. In a later analysis, co-occurring TCRs were grouped using DBSCAN, with TCRdist sequence similarity added in when clustering inside HLA-allele-positive subsets. For co-occurrence clustering, repertoires with fewer than 30,000 or more than 120,000 public chains were excluded, along with five or six repertoires with anomalous nucleotide sharing. TCRdb limited this immuneACCESS table to in-frame rearrangements with V and J called. A share of clones is missing; checked studies link under half to unresolved V genes, and the rest is unexplained. The V and J calls and clone size were taken over from that table, and D and trimming were inferred from the DNA. The sample contains about 180,000 clones, 80% to 90% of them found a single time. The ten largest clonotypes hold approximately 2.2% of the sample.

The cohort was made up of roughly 670 healthy bone marrow donors. At the time of sampling, every cohort member was nominally healthy, though immune exposures that went unrecorded were likely present. The donor was CMV seronegative and belonged to the group of 350 to 400 seronegative cohort members. A peripheral blood sample was collected from each donor, and TCR beta sequencing was performed on peripheral blood mononuclear cells. Genomic DNA was extracted from the blood cell samples with the Qiagen DNeasy Blood Extraction Kit. The sequencing input was PBMCs. The TCR was taken from a male donor in good health and CMV-seronegative. Recombination connected TRBV6-5 to TRBJ1-3, with no confident D gene call. The CDR3 reads as follows: CASSYSGGSKGNTIYF. The DNA is as follows: TGTGCCAGCAGTTACTCGGGAGGGTCGAAAGGAAACACCATATATTTT.